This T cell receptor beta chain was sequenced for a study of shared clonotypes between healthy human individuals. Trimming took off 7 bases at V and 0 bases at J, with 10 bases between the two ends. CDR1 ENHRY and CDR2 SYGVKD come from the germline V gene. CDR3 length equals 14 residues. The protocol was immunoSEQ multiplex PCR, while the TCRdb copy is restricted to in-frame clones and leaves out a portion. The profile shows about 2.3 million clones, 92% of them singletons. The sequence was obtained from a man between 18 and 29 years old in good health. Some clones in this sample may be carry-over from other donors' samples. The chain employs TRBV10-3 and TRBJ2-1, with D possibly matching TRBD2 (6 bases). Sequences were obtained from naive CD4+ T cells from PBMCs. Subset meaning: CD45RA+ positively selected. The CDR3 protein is CAITRDFSYNEQFF. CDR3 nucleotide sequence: TGTGCCATCACCCGGGACTTCTCCTACAATGAGCAGTTCTTC.